This T cell receptor beta chain was observed in a study of tissue T cells after allogeneic stem cell transplantation. The assay was immunoSEQ multiplex PCR, and TCRdb's table has in-frame clones only and misses some. The sample shows some 10,000 clones, around 40% of them seen only once. As for time point: mouse harvest day 7 after allogeneic transplant. The graft held 10^6 splenic CD5+ T cells and 10^7 T-cell-depleted bone marrow cells. This mouse GVHD model was MHC-mismatched B6 to BALB/c, profiled day 7 or 14. This CDR3 region has 13 residues. This clone has more than one count but fewer than ten. All gene names here are mouse names. The read is 1 residue too short to cover the CDR3 end, so that end is filled in from the germline J gene.

The sequenced material came from skin. The chain combines TRBV22 with TRBJ2-4. TRBV22 is recorded as a pseudogene. The clonotype comes from a female BALB/c mouse given C57BL/6 T cells with graft-versus-host disease after an allogeneic hematopoietic cell transplant. The covered CDR3 bases are TGTGCCAGCAGTAGGGACAGTCAAAACACCTTGTAC. Translating gives CASSRDSQNTLY. In full, the CDR3 is CASSRDSQNTLYF.